Listed here are 17 T cell receptor beta chains from one sample, sequenced in a study of blood T cell repertoires in COVID-19. Clones were sequenced by immunoSEQ multiplex PCR, and TCRdb holds only the in-frame ones, with some missing. The data show approximately 220,000 clones, with roughly 80% seen just once and about 4.8% held by the top ten. The sequencing input was PBMCs or T cells enriched from blood (not recorded which). The receptor source for this set is a woman between 45 and 60 years old who had been exposed to COVID-19.

The chain combines TRBV7-7 with TRBJ2-2, with a possible D match to TRBD2 (5 bases). This CDR3 region has 16 residues. Germline loops: CDR1 SSHAT, CDR2 FNYEAQ (reference sequence). Trimming took 5 bases from V and 6 from J, leaving 19 bases between them. CDR3 coding DNA: TGTGCCAGCAGCCCACAGACGTCCCTAGCTGCCGGGGAGCTGTTTTTT. It codes for CASSPQTSLAAGELFF.

V and J are TRBV12-3 or TRBV12-4 and TRBJ2-7; D is possibly TRBD1 (6 bases). V was trimmed by 7 bases and J by 4 bases, leaving 14 bases between them. The CDR3 is made up of 13 amino acids. CDR3 sequence (DNA): TGTGCCAGCACTTCTGGCAGGGGTTACGAGCAGTACTTC. Its translation is CASTSGRGYEQYF.

The chain links TRBV5-8 to TRBJ2-2, with 7 bases lining up with TRBD1. Germline-derived CDR1 and CDR2 are SGHTS and YDEGEE. J lost 7 bases, V lost 3 bases, and 12 bases had no gene match. The CDR3 runs to 16 residues. Written as DNA, the CDR3 is TGTGCCAGCAGCTCGGGACAGTCGAAAGAAATCGGGGAGCTGTTTTTT. This codes for CASSSGQSKEIGELFF. The variable domain in full, with the rest retrieved from reference TRBV5-8 and TRBJ2-2, is EAGVTQSPTHLIKTRGQQATLRCSPISGHTSVYWYQQALGLGLQFLLWYDEGEERNRGNFPPRFSGRQFPNYSSELNVNALELEDSALYLCASSSGQSKEIGELFFGEGSRLTVL.

This clone was seen only a few times. V gene TRBV21-1 combines with J gene TRBJ2-3; TRBD1, the D gene given by the table, was not confirmed from the DNA. TRBV21-1 is a documented pseudogene. This CDR3 has 17 residues. The CDR3 is CASSKSPTGVVSDTQYF. The CDR3 nucleotides are TGTGCCAGCAGCAAATCCCCGACAGGGGTTGTATCAGATACGCAGTATTTT.

The chain carries TRBV3-1 (or the pseudogene TRBV3-2) and TRBJ2-3; TRBD2 matches at 14 bases. Germline V CDR1 and CDR2: LGHDT, YNNKEL (reference sequence). V dropped 3 bases and J dropped 6; count of bases not matched to a gene: 5. The CDR3 length is 16 residues. The CDR3 coding sequence is TGTGCCAGCAGCCACTCACGACTAGCGGGGGGGGATACGCAGTATTTT. This encodes CASSHSRLAGGDTQYF.

The V gene is TRBV18, the J gene TRBJ2-3, with D perhaps TRBD1 (6 bases). Deletions cut 2 bases from V and 1 base from J, with 10 bases between. This CDR3 contains 15 residues. Germline V gene sequence: CDR1 KGHSH, CDR2 LQKENI. The CDR3 DNA reads as TGTGCCAGCTCACCAGGGGGCTCTCGCACAGATACGCAGTATTTT. Translation gives CASSPGGSRTDTQYF.

This clone was recorded at least ten times. The chain uses TRBV6-1 and TRBJ1-2; no definite D call. V gave up 0 bases and J gave up 8 bases, with 13 bases separating them. The length of the CDR3 is 14 residues. Germline values: CDR1 MNHNS, CDR2 SASEGT. The CDR3 bases are TGTGCCAGCAGTGAAGCAGTTAGGGCGGGAGGCTACACCTTC. Translation gives CASSEAVRAGGYTF.

This chain joins TRBV28 and TRBJ1-1; D ambiguous. The germline gives CDR1 MDHEN, CDR2 SYDVKM. The V end lost 6 bases, the J end lost 3 bases, and 5 bases lay between the germline ends. CDR3 length: 11 residues. The CDR3 spells CASRQDTEAFF. In DNA form, the CDR3 reads TGTGCCAGCAGACAAGACACTGAAGCTTTCTTT.

The chain uses TRBV12-3 or TRBV12-4 and TRBJ1-3; D not resolved. V lost 7 bases, J lost 3 bases, and 4 bases lay in between. The CDR3 contains 11 residues. The DNA of the CDR3 is TGTGCCAGCACGGGTGGAAACACCATATATTTT. This translates into CASTGGNTIYF.

The genes are TRBV5-4 and TRBJ2-2; 8 bases are a match to TRBD2. The CDR3 contains 15 residues. Germline V gene lookup returns CDR1 SGHNT and CDR2 YYREEE (reference sequence). V trimming: 4 bases; J trimming: 5 bases; junction bases outside the gene matches: 7. DNA of the CDR3: TGTGCCAGCAGCAAGAGCGGGGGCGTAACCGGGGAGCTGTTTTTT. It specifies CASSKSGGVTGELFF.

This clone was seen a handful of times. The chain has TRBV7-6 and TRBJ1-1; weak D call: TRBD1 (6 bases). This CDR3 contains 14 residues. Between the trimmed V and J ends, which lost 2 bases and 4 bases, there was a span of 11 bases. Per the germline V gene, CDR1 is SGHVS and CDR2 is FNYEAQ. The CDR3 DNA is TGTGCCAGCAGCTTAAGCCAGGGGAGCACTGAAGCTTTCTTT. Protein sequence: CASSLSQGSTEAFF.

The CDR3 loop is CASSLSSVGTDTQYF. CDR3 in DNA: TGTGCCAGTAGTCTCAGTTCTGTGGGCACAGATACGCAGTATTTT. The chain is built from TRBV19 and TRBJ2-3; the D is unclear. The germline gives CDR1 LNHDA, CDR2 SQIVND (reference sequence). With 5 bases removed from V and 1 base from J, the gap between germline ends came to 13 bases. The CDR3 loop spans 15 amino acids.

CDR3 bases: TGTGCCAGTTCACCGGGACTAGCTCCGGGCTCCTACAATGAGCAGTTCTTC. Translated, it gives CASSPGLAPGSYNEQFF. This rearrangement joins TRBV11-2 to TRBJ2-1; 9 nucleotides align to TRBD2. In germline, CDR1 is SGHAT, CDR2 FQNNGV. CDR3 length equals 17 residues. V lost 9 bases to trimming and J lost 0 bases; unmatched junction nucleotides: 12. The full variable domain, its missing parts supplied by reference TRBV11-2 and TRBJ2-1, is EAGVAQSPRYKIIEKRQSVAFWCNPISGHATLYWYQQILGQGPKLLIQFQNNGVVDDSQLPKDRFSAERLKGVDSTLKIQPAKLEDSAVYLCASSPGLAPGSYNEQFFGPGTRLTVL.

The chain employs TRBV5-1 and TRBJ1-2; D gene uncertain. Trimming took off 6 bases at V and 6 bases at J, with 18 bases between the two ends. This CDR3 spans 14 amino acids. CDR1 and CDR2 from the germline V gene are SGHRS and YFSETQ. CDR3 loop: CASKADPGNNGYTF. CDR3 DNA: TGCGCCAGCAAGGCAGACCCCGGGAATAATGGCTACACCTTC.

This chain connects TRBV27 to TRBJ1-1; D remains unclear. Germline CDR1 MNHEY, CDR2 SMNVEV (reference sequence). The CDR3 has 12 amino acids. The V end lost 2 bases, the J end lost 4 bases, and 5 bases lay between the germline ends. Written as DNA, the CDR3 is TGTGCCAGCAGTTTAACCGGCACTGAAGCTTTCTTT. Amino acids: CASSLTGTEAFF.

The chain has TRBV29-1 and TRBJ1-2; unclear D gene. Germline CDR1 reads SQVTM; CDR2 reads ANQGSEA. The V end lost 6 bases, the J end lost 4 bases, and 18 bases lay between the germline ends. There are 14 residues in the CDR3. CDR3 in amino acids: CSVQVGLASYGYTF. DNA of the CDR3: TGCAGCGTCCAGGTGGGCCTTGCCAGCTATGGCTACACCTTC.

The V gene is TRBV29-1, the J gene TRBJ1-4; 11 bases are a match to TRBD1. Trimming cost V 6 bases and J 8 bases; bases outside gene matches: 2. Germline lookup yields CDR1 SQVTM and CDR2 ANQGSEA. This CDR3 comprises 12 residues. DNA of the CDR3: TGCAGCGTCGGGACAGGGGGAGAAAAACTGTTTTTT. It encodes CSVGTGGEKLFF.